These 5 T cell receptor beta chains were sequenced from one sample in a study of cytotoxic CD8 clonotypes in ibrutinib-treated CLL. Clones were read by immunoSEQ multiplex PCR, and TCRdb kept only the in-frame ones, dropping some. The sample consists of 300,000 or so clones, roughly 70% of them appearing once. Here the sequenced sample was PBMCs, taken after 36 months of ibrutinib treatment. The source is a human donor with chronic lymphocytic leukemia.

The chain carries TRBV28 and TRBJ2-3; maybe TRBD1 (5 bases). Germline CDR1 reads MDHEN; CDR2 reads SYDVKM. This CDR3 spans 13 amino acids. Trimming shortened V by 6 bases and J by 6 bases, and 13 bases separated the two germline ends. The CDR3 protein is CASRGGPGDTQYF. CDR3 in DNA: TGTGCCAGCAGGGGCGGTCCAGGGGATACGCAGTATTTT.

The gene calls are TRBV5-4 and TRBJ2-2; no clear D gene. Germline loops: CDR1 SGHNT, CDR2 YYREEE (reference sequence). Trimming pared 2 bases from V and 0 bases from J, leaving 14 bases between. The CDR3 extends over 17 amino acids. The CDR3: CASSFGTAATNTGELFF. DNA of the CDR3: TGTGCCAGCAGCTTTGGTACAGCTGCGACGAACACCGGGGAGCTGTTTTTT.

V is TRBV10-2 and J is TRBJ2-2; D remains ambiguous. In germline, CDR1 is WSHSY, CDR2 SAAADI. Trimming left V 6 bases short and J 2 bases short, with 10 bases between. CDR3 size: 14 residues. The DNA of the CDR3 is TGCGCCAGCAGAGTTCAAACAAACACCGGGGAGCTGTTTTTT. Protein sequence: CASRVQTNTGELFF.

The J gene is TRBJ2-7, the V gene TRBV2; 10 positions agree with TRBD2. This CDR3 has 14 residues. Germline assignment: CDR1 SNHLY and CDR2 FYNNEI. With V trimmed by 5 bases and J by 6 bases, 7 bases remained unmatched. The CDR3 DNA reads TGTGCCAGCAGTTTGAGCGGGGGGGCCACCGAGCAGTACTTC. This gives the protein CASSLSGGATEQYF.

The rearrangement links TRBV7-8 to TRBJ2-7; D is ambiguous. From germline, CDR1 is SGHVS and CDR2 FQNEAQ. The germline V and J ends were trimmed by 2 bases and 0 bases, with 8 bases remaining between them. CDR3 length: 14 amino acids. CDR3 loop: CASSLRAASYEQYF. The CDR3 region has the DNA TGTGCCAGCAGCTTAAGGGCAGCCTCCTACGAGCAGTACTTC.